This T cell receptor beta chain comes out of a study of T cells after yellow fever vaccination. Study-wide results and caveats: Abundant clonotypes (contaminants from the bulk population) could be present in FACS-sorted repertoires. Clonotypes shared by both compartments, CD4 and CD8, made up a small share.

The study made its TCR cDNA through 5'RACE template switching. That step introduced a universal primer site along with UMIs. TCRdb passed the 5' RACE reads through MiXCR, listing each CDR3 protein once. Of under 550,000 distinct CDR3 sequences listed, 21% are singletons. Regarding this clonotype: Its specificity is not known.

The sequence was obtained from a man aged 18-30 years who received the YFV17D yellow fever vaccine. The sample was PBMCs, taken around 3 weeks after the first yellow fever vaccination.

The CDR3 sequence: CASSLGPRDNQPQHF. CDR3 sequence (DNA): TGCGCCAGCAGCTTGGGTCCCAGGGACAATCAGCCCCAGCATTTT. V is TRBV5-1 and J is TRBJ1-5; D may be TRBD1 (5 bases). The V end lost 0 bases, the J end lost 3 bases, and 10 bases lay between the germline ends. Per germline, CDR1 SGHRS and CDR2 YFSETQ. The CDR3 length is 15 residues.